This TCR beta chain is from a study of blood T cell repertoires in COVID-19. Whole-study context: The samples span acute and convalescent COVID-19 from the United States, Italy and Spain. PBMCs, B-cell-depleted T cells, or T cells were the source of the cDNA or gDNA that made up the material.

Original analysis: Amplification with reference gene primers provided the estimates of nucleated cell counts. Repertoires were generated with immunoSEQ multiplex PCR, while TCRdb's copy carries only in-frame clones and drops some. V, J and clone size derive from that table, while D and trimming were established from the DNA sequence. Of fewer than 60,000 clones detected, roughly 85% appear once; the ten largest clones hold about 25%. CDR1 SGHAT and CDR2 FQNNGV come from the germline V gene. The trim removed 3 bases at V and 7 bases at J, leaving 4 bases unmatched. This CDR3 comprises 14 residues. V gene TRBV11-2 combines with J gene TRBJ1-4; 8 bases map to TRBD1. The receptor was isolated from a man between 65 and 85 years old with acute or convalescent COVID-19. Sequencing was performed on peripheral blood. This chain's CDR3 is CASSFNRGVEKLFF. The CDR3 nucleotides are TGTGCCAGCAGCTTTAACAGGGGGGTTGAAAAACTGTTTTTT.